This T cell receptor (beta chain) originates from a study of blood T cells in healthy people across ages. Overall study context: Per two T cells, about one barcoded beta molecule was captured through template switching. Regarding the study as a whole: Roughly linear declines in TCR beta diversity per million T cells occurred with age.

With regard to this clonotype: Its cognate antigen is unknown.

With a J-beta primer mix and a sample-barcoded 5' primer, a second PCR ran roughly 6 to 11 cycles. A single record per CDR3 protein comes from TCRdb applying MiXCR to the 5' RACE reads. Of hundreds of thousands of distinct CDR3 sequences in the sample, more than 20% are singletons; the top ten hold 3.5% to 4%. The CDR3 extends over 14 amino acids. Germline assignment: CDR1 DFQATT and CDR2 SNEGSKA (reference sequence). The V segment lost 5 bases and the J segment 5 bases; nucleotides outside the gene matches: 2. The chain uses TRBV20-1 and TRBJ2-2; 13 bases agree with TRBD2. The specimen sequenced was blood. The source of this sequence is a man in his 70s in good health. The CDR3 here is CSAGLAGATGELFF. The CDR3 region has the DNA TGCAGTGCTGGACTAGCGGGAGCTACCGGGGAGCTGTTTTTT.